The table lists the clone carrying this T cell receptor beta chain with many counts. This record belongs to a study of T cell repertoires in cytomegalovirus infection. The CDR3 extends over 15 amino acids. V shed 2 bases and J shed 5 bases, with 15 bases lying between them. TCRdb independently ran MiXCR on the reads; one entry per CDR3 protein. The sample yields approximately 140,000 distinct CDR3 sequences, 5% to 6.5% seen once. The sequenced sample consisted of PBMCs. This clonotype originated in a human donor in good health (CMV status not recorded). Some clones in this sample may be carry-over from other donors' samples. The chain carries TRBV12-3 or TRBV12-4 and TRBJ1-1; D may be TRBD1 (6 bases). This chain's CDR3 is CASSLILQGNTEAFF. The DNA for the CDR3 is TGTGCCAGCAGTTTAATTCTCCAGGGGAATACTGAAGCTTTCTTT.